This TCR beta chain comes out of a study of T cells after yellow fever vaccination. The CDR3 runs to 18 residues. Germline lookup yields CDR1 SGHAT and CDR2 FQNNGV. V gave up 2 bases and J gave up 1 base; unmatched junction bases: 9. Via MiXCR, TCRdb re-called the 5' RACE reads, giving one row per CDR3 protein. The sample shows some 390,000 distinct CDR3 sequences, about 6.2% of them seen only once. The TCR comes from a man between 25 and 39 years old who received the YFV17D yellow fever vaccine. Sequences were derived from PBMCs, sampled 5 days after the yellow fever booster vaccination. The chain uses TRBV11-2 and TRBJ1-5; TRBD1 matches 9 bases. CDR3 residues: CASSLSVAGTGSNQPQHF. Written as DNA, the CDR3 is TGTGCCAGCAGCTTATCTGTAGCAGGGACAGGGAGCAATCAGCCCCAGCATTTT.